This T cell receptor beta chain is from a study of radiotherapy plus CTLA-4 blockade in lung cancer. TCRdb keeps only in-frame clones here, not all; method: immunoSEQ multiplex PCR. The sample has about 87,000 clones, roughly 86% seen once. CDR1 is MNHEY and CDR2 is SVGAGI in the germline V gene. The ends were cut back, 0 bases at V and 3 bases at J, with 15 bases in the middle. The CDR3 consists of 16 residues. The clonotype was recovered from a human donor with non-small cell lung cancer that progressed on radiotherapy plus ipilimumab. This material consisted of peripheral blood, taken from a patient treated with radiotherapy plus ipilimumab. The chain recombines TRBV6-5 with TRBJ2-7; D is ambiguous. Written as DNA, the CDR3 is TGTGCCAGCAGTTACTCTTCATCCTTAGCCCACTACGAGCAGTACTTC. It is translated as CASSYSSSLAHYEQYF.